A single sample gave rise to the 25 T cell receptor beta chains below, sequenced in a study of CD8+ T cells in alopecia areata. Sequencing used cDNA as its template, made by extracting RNA and reverse transcribing it. Clones were read by immunoSEQ multiplex PCR, and TCRdb kept only the in-frame ones, dropping some. This sample has 200,000 to 250,000 clones; around two fifths occur once, and the top ten carry around 0.48%. As to treatment: oral pan-JAK inhibitor, 5-10 mg twice daily. The source was CD4+ T cells sorted from blood, collected at roughly week 30, from a patient treated with tofacitinib. The receptors here all came from a human donor with alopecia areata.

The rearrangement links TRBV6-1 to TRBJ1-5, with D perhaps matching TRBD1 (5 bases). The ends were cut back, 5 bases at V and 2 bases at J, with 13 bases in the middle. The CDR3 is 15 amino acids. Germline V gene sequence: CDR1 MNHNS, CDR2 SASEGT. CDR3 DNA: TGTGCCAGCAGTTTGATCATAGGGGGCAATCAGCCCCAGCATTTT. It yields the protein CASSLIIGGNQPQHF.

V is TRBV23-1 and J is TRBJ2-2, with D uncertain. TRBV23-1 is recorded as an ORF, its role being uncertain. The CDR3 totals 11 residues. V lost 7 bases and J 7 bases, leaving 7 bases between the germline ends. CDR3 sequence (DNA): TGCGCCAGCATATGTAACGGGGAGCTGTTTTTT. Translation gives CASICNGELFF.

This clone was detected many times. This chain uses TRBV7-9 with TRBJ2-5; D is unresolved. Germline CDR1 is SEHNR and CDR2 is FQNEAQ (reference sequence). The CDR3 is 11 residues long. V lost 6 bases to trimming and J lost 3 bases, with 5 bases between them. The CDR3 spells CASSTKETQYF. In nucleotides, the CDR3 is TGTGCCAGCAGTACTAAAGAGACCCAGTACTTC. Drawing the rest from reference TRBV7-9 and TRBJ2-5, the complete variable domain is DTGVSQNPRHKITKRGQNVTFRCDPISEHNRLYWYRQTLGQGPEFLTYFQNEAQLEKSRLLSDRFSAERPKGSFSTLEIQRTEQGDSAMYLCASSTKETQYFGPGTRLLVL.

V gene TRBV29-1 combines with J gene TRBJ2-3; TRBD2 agrees at 10 bases. Germline lookup yields CDR1 SQVTM and CDR2 ANQGSEA. With 5 bases clipped from V and 0 bases from J, the junction kept 2 bases outside the gene matches. CDR3 length: 14 amino acids. The CDR3: CSVKAGGSTDTQYF. The DNA for the CDR3 is TGCAGCGTTAAAGCGGGGGGGAGCACAGATACGCAGTATTTT.

J is TRBJ2-3 and V is TRBV30; D uncertain. V dropped 0 bases and J dropped 2 bases, with 12 bases sitting between them. CDR3 length: 15 residues. Germline CDR1 and CDR2: GTSNPN and SVGIG (reference sequence). The CDR3 sequence: CAWSVSTGYTDTQYF. CDR3 DNA: TGTGCCTGGAGTGTATCGACGGGTTACACAGATACGCAGTATTTT.

The table lists this clone with a few counts. The gene calls are TRBV5-1 and TRBJ2-7; 8 bases are a match to TRBD2. Unmatched junction bases numbered 4, after V lost 0 bases and J lost 2 bases. Per germline, CDR1 SGHRS and CDR2 YFSETQ. The CDR3 totals 15 residues. CDR3 sequence reads: CASSLAAGAAYEQYF. The CDR3 DNA reads TGCGCCAGCAGCTTGGCAGCGGGAGCAGCCTACGAGCAGTACTTC. The variable domain in full, completed from reference TRBV5-1 and TRBJ2-7, reads KAGVTQTPRYLIKTRGQQVTLSCSPISGHRSVSWYQQTPGQGLQFLFEYFSETQRNKGNFPGRFSGRQFSNSRSEMNVSTLELGDSALYLCASSLAAGAAYEQYFGPGTRLTVT.

The chain carries TRBV5-1 and TRBJ2-1; weak D call: TRBD2 (5 bases). CDR1 and CDR2 from the germline V gene are SGHRS and YFSETQ. Between the trimmed V and J ends, which lost 4 bases and 14 bases, there was a span of 16 bases. The CDR3 length is 12 residues. The DNA of the CDR3 is TGCGCCAGCAGCGGAGGAGACCTCACGGAGTTCTTC. Residues: CASSGGDLTEFF.

The chain is built from TRBV2 and TRBJ2-5, with 13 bases aligning to TRBD2. The J segment lost 5 bases and the V segment lost 7 bases, leaving 10 bases of the junction unmatched. This CDR3 comprises 16 residues. CDR1 is SNHLY, CDR2 FYNNEI, per germline. The CDR3 here is CASTRWTSGRLETQYF. For the CDR3, the DNA is TGTGCCAGCACCCGCTGGACTAGCGGGAGACTCGAGACCCAGTACTTC.

This sequence joins TRBV29-1 and TRBJ2-1; unclear D gene. V lost 7 bases and J lost 9, with 22 bases in between. There are 14 residues in the CDR3. Germline values: CDR1 SQVTM, CDR2 ANQGSEA. Here the CDR3 DNA reads TGCAGCGGTGTTGGGATCCAGGCCCTCGGTGAGCAGTTCTTC. As protein: CSGVGIQALGEQFF.

Only a few counts were recorded for this clone. The chain recombines TRBV7-9 with TRBJ1-1; unclear D gene. This CDR3 has 15 amino acids. CDR1 and CDR2 from the germline V gene are SEHNR and FQNEAQ (reference sequence). Trimming shortened V by 5 bases and J by 2 bases, and 15 bases separated the two germline ends. In nucleotides, the CDR3 is TGTGCCAGCAGCCCGACCGGCCGGCTAAACACTGAAGCTTTCTTT. Residues: CASSPTGRLNTEAFF.

This rearrangement joins TRBV4-1 to TRBJ2-3; D unresolved. From germline, CDR1 is MGHRA and CDR2 YSYEKL. The CDR3 runs 12 residues. V shed 3 bases and J shed 6 bases, with 7 bases lying between them. The CDR3 reads CASSQLEDTQYF. The CDR3 bases are TGCGCCAGCAGCCAGCTCGAGGATACGCAGTATTTT.

The rearrangement links TRBV25-1 to TRBJ1-2, with TRBD1 matching over 7 bases. The CDR3 extends over 15 amino acids. From germline, CDR1 is MGHDK and CDR2 SYGVNS. J was trimmed by 3 bases and V by 4 bases; bases with no gene match: 8. Here the CDR3 reads CASSVRQGVDYGYTF. As DNA, the CDR3 is TGTGCCAGCAGTGTCAGACAGGGAGTAGACTATGGCTACACCTTC.

This clone was found once. The chain is built from TRBV19 and TRBJ2-5; D is perhaps TRBD1 (6 bases). Germline assignment: CDR1 LNHDA and CDR2 SQIVND (reference sequence). The CDR3 is made up of 12 amino acids. Trimming took off 8 bases at V and 5 bases at J, with 12 bases between the two ends. This CDR3 is CASATGKETQYF. The CDR3 DNA sequence: TGTGCCAGTGCCACAGGGAAGGAGACCCAGTACTTC.

With respect to this clone: This sample also contains other DNA sequences that code for the same CDR3. V gene TRBV5-1 combines with J gene TRBJ1-1; D possibly corresponds to TRBD1 (5 bases). The CDR3 loop spans 13 amino acids. With 2 bases removed from V and 1 base from J, the gap between germline ends came to 6 bases. CDR1 SGHRS and CDR2 YFSETQ come from the germline V gene. CDR3 DNA: TGCGCCAGCAGCTTTCAGGGGAACACTGAAGCTTTCTTT. Translating it yields CASSFQGNTEAFF.

This clone was recorded once. The gene calls are TRBV20-1 and TRBJ1-1; D gene ambiguous. Trimming removed 6 bases from V and 11 bases from J, with 7 bases in between. This CDR3 has 8 residues. Germline V gene lookup returns CDR1 DFQATT and CDR2 SNEGSKA (reference sequence). Written as DNA, the CDR3 is TGCAGTGCCCCGGATGCTTTCTTT. Translated, it gives CSAPDAFF.

This chain links TRBV7-6 with TRBJ2-1; D may be TRBD2 (5 bases). This CDR3 spans 15 amino acids. Germline V gene lookup returns CDR1 SGHVS and CDR2 FNYEAQ. Between the trimmed V and J ends, which lost 5 bases and 12 bases, there was a span of 23 bases. Here the CDR3 reads CASSPRVERARLQFF. In DNA, the CDR3 is TGTGCCAGCAGCCCCCGAGTAGAGAGGGCCCGCTTGCAGTTCTTC.

The rearrangement joins TRBV6-5 to TRBJ1-3; unclear D gene. The CDR3 contains 14 residues. Trimming cost V 6 bases and J 0 bases, with 9 bases left between them. Germline CDR1 and CDR2: MNHEY and SVGAGI. CDR3 region: CASSTRSSGNTIYF. Written as DNA, the CDR3 is TGTGCCAGCAGCACGAGGTCCTCTGGAAACACCATATATTTT.

The chain employs TRBV29-1 and TRBJ2-5, with TRBD2 as a possible D gene (5 bases). The germline V and J ends were trimmed by 6 bases and 8 bases, with 10 bases remaining between them. The germline V gene encodes CDR1 SQVTM and CDR2 ANQGSEA. This CDR3 is 10 amino acids long. CDR3 DNA: TGCAGCGTCGACGAGGGTACCCAGTACTTC. This codes for CSVDEGTQYF.

V gene TRBV27 combines with J gene TRBJ2-7; D may be TRBD1 (7 bases). Trimming shortened V by 2 bases and J by 2 bases, and 13 bases separated the two germline ends. The CDR3 extends over 15 amino acids. The germline V gene encodes CDR1 MNHEY and CDR2 SMNVEV (reference sequence). DNA for the CDR3: TGTGCCAGCAGTTTACAGGGGGGATCGGCCTACGAGCAGTACTTC. Protein product: CASSLQGGSAYEQYF.

This chain joins TRBV7-9 and TRBJ2-5; D is unresolved. Trimming pared 1 base from V and 2 bases from J, leaving 5 bases between. The length of the CDR3 is 13 residues. The germline CDR1 and CDR2 sequences are SEHNR and FQNEAQ (reference sequence). CDR3 sequence (DNA): TGTGCCAGCAGCTTAGGGTCGCAAGAGACCCAGTACTTC. This gives the protein CASSLGSQETQYF. Complete variable domain (other parts from reference TRBV7-9 and TRBJ2-5): DTGVSQNPRHKITKRGQNVTFRCDPISEHNRLYWYRQTLGQGPEFLTYFQNEAQLEKSRLLSDRFSAERPKGSFSTLEIQRTEQGDSAMYLCASSLGSQETQYFGPGTRLLVL.

This chain uses TRBV9 with TRBJ2-1, with D perhaps matching TRBD2 (5 bases). The ends were cut back, 4 bases at V and 2 bases at J, with 7 bases in the middle. Germline V gene sequence: CDR1 SGDLS, CDR2 YYNGEE. This CDR3 region has 13 residues. The CDR3 reads CASSSGAYNEQFF. CDR3 DNA sequence: TGTGCCAGCAGCTCCGGGGCCTACAATGAGCAGTTCTTC.

The gene calls are TRBV25-1 and TRBJ2-1; D call uncertain. Trimming took 7 bases from V and 6 from J, leaving 16 bases between them. The CDR3 has 14 residues. The germline V gene encodes CDR1 MGHDK and CDR2 SYGVNS. CDR3 in DNA: TGTGCCAGCAAGAGGTCCGACCTAGGCAATGAGCAGTTCTTC. It is translated as CASKRSDLGNEQFF.

This clone occurred a few times. The chain carries TRBV7-9 and TRBJ1-6; D possibly corresponds to TRBD1 (5 bases). V lost 2 bases and J lost 6, with 8 bases in between. CDR3 size: 14 residues. The germline V gene encodes CDR1 SEHNR and CDR2 FQNEAQ (reference sequence). CDR3 in amino acids: CASSLNRFNSPLHF. Here the CDR3 DNA reads TGTGCCAGCAGCTTAAACAGGTTTAATTCACCCCTCCACTTT.

The J gene is TRBJ2-7, the V gene TRBV4-1; 11 bases line up with TRBD2. Germline lookup yields CDR1 MGHRA and CDR2 YSYEKL. This CDR3 is built from 22 residues. V was clipped by 0 bases and J by 3 bases; unmatched bases: 22. The CDR3 region is CASSQEIGRWASGRSGHYEQYF. DNA for the CDR3: TGCGCCAGCAGCCAAGAAATTGGGCGTTGGGCTAGCGGGAGGTCGGGGCACTACGAGCAGTACTTC.

This rearrangement joins TRBV7-3 to TRBJ1-3; D gene unclear. The CDR3 is 15 amino acids. Trimming cost V 2 bases and J 0 bases, with 8 bases left between them. Per the germline V gene, CDR1 is SGHTA and CDR2 is FQGTGA. DNA of the CDR3: TGTGCCAGCAGCTTATCTGGAGTCTCTGGAAACACCATATATTTT. It translates to CASSLSGVSGNTIYF.